The 26 T cell receptor beta chains below come from one sample, sequenced in a study of shared clonotypes between healthy human individuals. Clones were sequenced by immunoSEQ multiplex PCR, and TCRdb holds only the in-frame ones, with some missing. The sample lists millions of clones, approximately 94% occurring once. Naive CD8 cells were CD45RO-negative, positively selected for CCR7, excluding terminally differentiated effector memory CD45RA+ cells. Input material: naive CD8+ T cells from PBMCs. The receptors shown here come from a man younger than 35 in good health. Some clones in this sample may be carry-over from other donors' samples.

V gene TRBV5-6 combines with J gene TRBJ2-7, with 10 bases lining up with TRBD1. V shed 4 bases, J shed 5 bases, and the junction held 9 bases outside the gene matches. CDR1 is SGHDT and CDR2 is YYEEEE in the germline V gene. This CDR3 has 15 residues. DNA of the CDR3: TGTGCCAGCAGCGCCCCGGGACAGGGGCTCGACGAGCAGTACTTC. Its translation is CASSAPGQGLDEQYF.

The chain recombines TRBV5-1 with TRBJ2-7, with TRBD2 matching over 9 bases. With 4 bases clipped from V and 2 bases from J, the junction kept 16 bases outside the gene matches. The CDR3 length is 18 residues. Germline V gives CDR1 SGHRS, CDR2 YFSETQ. CDR3 sequence reads: CASSGTPPGLAGPYEQYF. Written as DNA, the CDR3 is TGCGCCAGCAGCGGGACTCCACCCGGGCTAGCGGGACCCTACGAGCAGTACTTC.

About this clone: Distinct nucleotide sequences in the sample also encode this CDR3. V and J are TRBV30 and TRBJ2-3; D is ambiguous. Trimming stripped 0 bases from V and 6 bases from J, with 7 bases between. The CDR3 runs 12 residues. CDR1 is GTSNPN, CDR2 SVGIG, per germline (reference sequence). This CDR3 reads CAWSVLLDTQYF. CDR3 DNA: TGTGCCTGGAGTGTTCTCCTCGATACGCAGTATTTT.

V gene TRBV7-9 combines with J gene TRBJ2-2; D may be TRBD1 (7 bases). This CDR3 is built from 19 residues. Per the germline V gene, CDR1 is SEHNR and CDR2 is FQNEAQ (reference sequence). V was trimmed by 5 bases and J by 6 bases, leaving 28 bases between them. CDR3 protein: CASSHAGQSRFGAAGELFF. The CDR3 nucleotides read TGTGCCAGCAGCCATGCGGGACAGTCAAGATTCGGGGCCGCCGGGGAGCTGTTTTTT.

The J gene is TRBJ2-3, the V gene TRBV19; TRBD2 matches 15 bases. CDR1 and CDR2 from the germline V gene are LNHDA and SQIVND (reference sequence). V trimming: 5 bases; J trimming: 0 bases; junction bases outside the gene matches: 6. This CDR3 is 18 amino acids long. The CDR3 spells CASSEGLAGGPSTDTQYF. The CDR3 DNA reads TGTGCCAGTAGTGAGGGACTAGCGGGAGGCCCTAGCACAGATACGCAGTATTTT.

V usage is TRBV7-9 and J usage is TRBJ2-7; 9 bases map to TRBD1. The junction had 4 bases not matched to a gene; V was cut back by 4 bases and J by 0 bases. The CDR3 sequence is 15 residues long. Germline V gene data show CDR1 as SEHNR and CDR2 as FQNEAQ (reference sequence). This CDR3 is CASSSGDRASYEQYF. The CDR3 DNA reads TGTGCCAGCAGCTCGGGGGACAGGGCCTCCTACGAGCAGTACTTC.

The V gene is TRBV19, the J gene TRBJ1-5; 9 bases map to TRBD1. The CDR3 spans 20 residues. Germline V gene lookup returns CDR1 LNHDA and CDR2 SQIVND (reference sequence). J was trimmed by 0 bases and V by 5 bases; bases with no gene match: 17. For the CDR3, the DNA is TGTGCCAGTAGTGTGGCAAGCACAGGGGGCCCTGATTATAGCAATCAGCCCCAGCATTTT. It codes for CASSVASTGGPDYSNQPQHF.

V and J are TRBV7-2 and TRBJ1-4; D is ambiguous. The CDR3 runs 16 residues. Germline CDR1 is SGHTA and CDR2 is FQGNSA. The V end was cut by 1 base, the J end by 4 bases, with 13 bases between. CDR3 residues: CASSLGRTKFNEKLFF. CDR3 nucleotides: TGTGCCAGCAGCTTAGGCCGCACGAAATTTAATGAAAAACTGTTTTTT.

CDR3 in amino acids: CASSSRKPNTEAFF. Here the CDR3 DNA reads TGTGCCAGTAGTTCACGGAAGCCGAACACTGAAGCTTTCTTT. The chain is built from TRBV19 and TRBJ1-1; D is undetermined. Looked up from germline, CDR1 is LNHDA and CDR2 is SQIVND (reference sequence). The V end was cut by 5 bases, the J end by 1 base, with 11 bases between. CDR3 length: 14 residues. The variable domain in full, with the rest retrieved from reference TRBV19 and TRBJ1-1, is DGGITQSPKYLFRKEGQNVTLSCEQNLNHDAMYWYRQDPGQGLRLIYYSQIVNDFQKGDIAEGYSVSREKKESFPLTVTSAQKNPTAFYLCASSSRKPNTEAFFGQGTRLTVV.

This clone has a handful of counts. The V call is TRBV28, the J call TRBJ2-2, with D uncertain. Germline lookup yields CDR1 MDHEN and CDR2 SYDVKM. This CDR3 comprises 12 residues. The V end was cut by 5 bases, the J end by 5 bases, with 6 bases between. The DNA for the CDR3 is TGTGCCAGCAGTCGTATTACCGGGGAGCTGTTTTTT. As protein: CASSRITGELFF.

The chain employs TRBV4-1 and TRBJ2-1; 7 bases fit TRBD2. Trimming took 3 bases from V and 2 from J; bases not matched to a gene: 4. Germline V gene data show CDR1 as MGHRA and CDR2 as YSYEKL. CDR3 size: 15 residues. The CDR3 here is CASSHNSGAYNEQFF. In nucleotides, the CDR3 is TGCGCCAGCAGCCATAACAGCGGGGCCTACAATGAGCAGTTCTTC.

This chain links TRBV2 with TRBJ2-3, with D uncertain. The ends were cut back, 3 bases at V and 4 bases at J, with 14 bases in the middle. CDR3 length: 15 residues. Germline V gene sequence: CDR1 SNHLY, CDR2 FYNNEI. The CDR3 loop reads CASSDRGRVADTQYF. DNA of the CDR3: TGTGCCAGCAGTGACCGAGGACGCGTCGCAGATACGCAGTATTTT.

The V gene is TRBV7-9, the J gene TRBJ1-1, with D maybe TRBD1 (5 bases). Germline CDR1 SEHNR, CDR2 FQNEAQ (reference sequence). With 5 bases removed from V and 6 bases from J, the gap between germline ends came to 10 bases. The CDR3 is 12 residues long. The CDR3 nucleotides read TGTGCCAGCAGCCAAGGACACCCTGAAGCTTTCTTT. Its translation: CASSQGHPEAFF.

For the CDR3, the DNA is TGTGCCAGCAGTCCTTACACTTCCTACAATGAGCAGTTCTTC. It translates to CASSPYTSYNEQFF. The chain links TRBV27 to TRBJ2-1, with D hard to call. Trimming cost V 5 bases and J 1 base, with 9 bases left between them. CDR3 length equals 14 residues. CDR1 and CDR2 from the germline V gene are MNHEY and SMNVEV (reference sequence).

The V and J genes are TRBV6-6 and TRBJ2-1, with D unclear. The germline CDR1 and CDR2 sequences are MNHNY and SVGAGI (reference sequence). The V and J ends lost 2 bases and 9 bases respectively, with 8 bases between them. CDR3 length: 12 amino acids. The CDR3 region is CASSYIRAEQFF. The CDR3 nucleotides read TGTGCCAGCAGTTACATAAGGGCTGAGCAGTTCTTC.

For this clone: Distinct nucleotide sequences in the sample also encode this CDR3. This chain joins TRBV5-1 and TRBJ1-1; D perhaps matches TRBD1 (6 bases). Germline V lookup: CDR1 SGHRS, CDR2 YFSETQ. The CDR3 totals 15 residues. V shed 0 bases and J shed 1 base, with 10 bases lying between them. CDR3 in amino acids: CASSLAGGRNTEAFF. The DNA of the CDR3 is TGCGCCAGCAGCTTGGCCGGGGGCCGGAACACTGAAGCTTTCTTT.

The V and J genes are TRBV5-8 and TRBJ2-7; no clear D. The length of the CDR3 is 15 residues. The V end was cut by 5 bases, the J end by 0 bases, with 15 bases between. The germline V gene encodes CDR1 SGHTS and CDR2 YDEGEE. The DNA of the CDR3 is TGTGCCAGCAGTCTACATCATACCTACTCCTACGAGCAGTACTTC. Its translation is CASSLHHTYSYEQYF.

The V gene is TRBV19, the J gene TRBJ2-7; D may be TRBD1 or TRBD2 (6 bases each). V lost 3 bases and J 4 bases, leaving 19 bases between the germline ends. The CDR3 runs 16 residues. Germline assignment: CDR1 LNHDA and CDR2 SQIVND (reference sequence). DNA for the CDR3: TGTGCCAGTAGTATCTTTTGGGGGGCGCCGGGTTACGAGCAGTACTTC. It yields the protein CASSIFWGAPGYEQYF.

CDR3 in amino acids: CASSPGGGIYGYTF. The CDR3 DNA follows: TGTGCCAGCAGCCCCGGTGGGGGGATCTATGGCTACACCTTC. J is TRBJ1-2 and V is TRBV5-6; maybe TRBD1 (5 bases). Per germline, CDR1 SGHDT and CDR2 YYEEEE. This CDR3 has 14 amino acids. The V end lost 4 bases, the J end lost 4 bases, and 14 bases lay between the germline ends.

The V gene is TRBV11-2, the J gene TRBJ2-3, with a tentative D call TRBD2 (6 bases). CDR1 SGHAT and CDR2 FQNNGV come from the germline V gene. The CDR3 is made up of 17 amino acids. V lost 5 bases and J 2 bases, leaving 20 bases between the germline ends. The CDR3 coding sequence is TGTGCCAGCAGCCAAAGACCGACTAGAAGGGTCACAGATACGCAGTATTTT. The encoded protein is CASSQRPTRRVTDTQYF.

The rearrangement links TRBV27 to TRBJ2-2; TRBD2 agrees at 10 bases. Germline V gives CDR1 MNHEY, CDR2 SMNVEV (reference sequence). The V gene end was trimmed by 1 base and the J gene end by 3 bases; junction bases not matched to a gene: 5. This CDR3 spans 17 amino acids. DNA of the CDR3: TGTGCCAGCAGTTTATTTGCTAGCGGGAGATACACCGGGGAGCTGTTTTTT. As protein: CASSLFASGRYTGELFF.

The chain is built from TRBV19 and TRBJ2-7, with D unclear. This CDR3 is 14 amino acids long. CDR1 is LNHDA and CDR2 is SQIVND in the germline V gene (reference sequence). V lost 7 bases, J lost 6 bases, and 19 bases lay in between. The CDR3: CASTSSLRPPEQYF. In nucleotides, the CDR3 is TGTGCCAGTACCTCTTCGCTGCGGCCCCCCGAGCAGTACTTC.

The rearrangement links TRBV27 to TRBJ2-3; 7 bases line up with TRBD2. The junction had 9 bases not matched to a gene; V was cut back by 10 bases and J by 2 bases. This CDR3 is built from 14 residues. CDR1 is MNHEY, CDR2 SMNVEV, per germline (reference sequence). CDR3 in amino acids: CATSSAGVTDTQYF. As DNA, the CDR3 is TGTGCCACCTCTTCGGCGGGGGTCACAGATACGCAGTATTTT.

This sequence joins TRBV28 and TRBJ1-2; D gene unclear. Germline V gene data show CDR1 as MDHEN and CDR2 as SYDVKM. CDR3 size: 17 residues. The V gene lost 2 bases and the J gene lost 0 bases, with 16 bases spanning the gap. CDR3 residues: CASSLPLRVVANYGYTF. The CDR3 DNA reads as TGTGCCAGCAGTTTACCTCTGAGAGTAGTTGCTAACTATGGCTACACCTTC.

V gene TRBV10-3 combines with J gene TRBJ1-1; 8 nucleotides agree with TRBD1. CDR1 and CDR2 (germline): ENHRY, SYGVKD. The V segment lost 0 bases and the J segment 5 bases; nucleotides outside the gene matches: 5. CDR3 length equals 15 residues. Here the CDR3 DNA reads TGTGCCATCAGTGAGTCCCGAACAGGGGGAACTGAAGCTTTCTTT. Its protein product is CAISESRTGGTEAFF.

V and J are TRBV9 and TRBJ2-2, with 11 positions matching TRBD1. Germline V CDR1 and CDR2: SGDLS, YYNGEE. The V segment lost 0 bases and the J segment 0 bases; nucleotides outside the gene matches: 4. This CDR3 is built from 18 residues. CDR3: CASSVGDRGAPNTGELFF. The DNA for the CDR3 is TGTGCCAGCAGCGTAGGGGACAGGGGGGCCCCGAACACCGGGGAGCTGTTTTTT.